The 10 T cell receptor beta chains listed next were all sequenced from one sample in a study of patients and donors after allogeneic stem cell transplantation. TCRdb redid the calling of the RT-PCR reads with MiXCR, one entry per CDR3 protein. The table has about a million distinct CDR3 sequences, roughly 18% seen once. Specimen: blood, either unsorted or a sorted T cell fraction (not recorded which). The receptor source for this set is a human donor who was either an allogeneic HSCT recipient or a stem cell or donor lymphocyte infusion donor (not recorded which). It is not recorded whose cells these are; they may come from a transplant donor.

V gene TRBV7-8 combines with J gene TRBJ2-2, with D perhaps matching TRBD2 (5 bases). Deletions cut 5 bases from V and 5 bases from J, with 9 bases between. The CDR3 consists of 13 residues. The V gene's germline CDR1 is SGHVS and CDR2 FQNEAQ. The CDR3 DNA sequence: TGTGCCAGCAGCCGCGGGTTTACCGGGGAGCTGTTTTTT. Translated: CASSRGFTGELFF.

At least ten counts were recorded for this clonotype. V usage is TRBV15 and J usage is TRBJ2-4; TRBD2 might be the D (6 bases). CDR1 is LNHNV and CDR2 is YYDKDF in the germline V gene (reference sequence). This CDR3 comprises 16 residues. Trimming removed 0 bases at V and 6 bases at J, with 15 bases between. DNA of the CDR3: TGTGCCACCAGCAGAGATCGATTGACGCGGGGAAACATTCAGTACTTC. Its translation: CATSRDRLTRGNIQYF.

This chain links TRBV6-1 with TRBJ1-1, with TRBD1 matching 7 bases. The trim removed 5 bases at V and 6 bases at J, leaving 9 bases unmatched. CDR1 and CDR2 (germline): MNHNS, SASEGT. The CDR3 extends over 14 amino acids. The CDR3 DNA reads TGTGCCAGCAGTCGAGGGACAGCAACCCCTGAAGCTTTCTTT. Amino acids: CASSRGTATPEAFF.

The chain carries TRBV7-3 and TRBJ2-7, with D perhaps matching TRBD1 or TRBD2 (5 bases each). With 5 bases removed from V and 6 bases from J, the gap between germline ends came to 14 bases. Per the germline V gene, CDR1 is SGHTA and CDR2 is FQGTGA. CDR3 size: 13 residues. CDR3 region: CASSGGWGREQYF. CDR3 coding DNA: TGTGCCAGCAGCGGGGGATGGGGCCGCGAGCAGTACTTC.

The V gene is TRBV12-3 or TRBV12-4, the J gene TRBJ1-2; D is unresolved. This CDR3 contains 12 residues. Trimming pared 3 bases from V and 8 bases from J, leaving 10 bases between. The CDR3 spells CASSLGGKGYTF. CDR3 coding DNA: TGTGCCAGCAGTTTGGGTGGGAAAGGCTACACCTTC.

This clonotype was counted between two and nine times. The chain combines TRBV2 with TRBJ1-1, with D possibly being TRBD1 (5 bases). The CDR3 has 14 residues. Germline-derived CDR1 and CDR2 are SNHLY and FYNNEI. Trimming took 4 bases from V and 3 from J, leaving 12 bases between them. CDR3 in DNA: TGTGCCAGCAGTGCCCTTACAGGAGACACTGAAGCTTTCTTT. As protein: CASSALTGDTEAFF.

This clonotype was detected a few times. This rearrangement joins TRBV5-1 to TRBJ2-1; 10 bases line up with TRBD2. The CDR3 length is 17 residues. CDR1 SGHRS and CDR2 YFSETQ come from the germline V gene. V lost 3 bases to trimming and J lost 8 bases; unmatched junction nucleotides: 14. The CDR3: CASSSRPSGTSVYEQFF. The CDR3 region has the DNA TGCGCCAGCAGCTCCAGGCCATCCGGGACTAGCGTCTATGAGCAGTTCTTC.

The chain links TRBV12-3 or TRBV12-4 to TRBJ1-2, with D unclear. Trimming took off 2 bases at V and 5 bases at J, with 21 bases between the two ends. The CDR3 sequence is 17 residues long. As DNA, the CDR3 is TGTGCCAGCAGTTTACGGGCCTCGGCCTCGAGATTATATGGCTACACCTTC. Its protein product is CASSLRASASRLYGYTF.

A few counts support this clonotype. The CDR3 reads CSAATGNTEAFF. The CDR3 bases are TGCAGTGCGGCGACAGGGAACACTGAAGCTTTCTTT. The chain combines TRBV20-1 with TRBJ1-1, with D possibly being TRBD1 (6 bases). Germline loops: CDR1 DFQATT, CDR2 SNEGSKA (reference sequence). The CDR3 contains 12 residues. V shed 6 bases and J shed 1 base, with 9 bases lying between them.

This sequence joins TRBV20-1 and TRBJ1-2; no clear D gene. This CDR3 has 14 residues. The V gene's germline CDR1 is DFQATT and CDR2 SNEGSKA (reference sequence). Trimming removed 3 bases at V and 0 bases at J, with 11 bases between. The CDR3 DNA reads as TGCAGTGCTAGTAGCCTCCGAGCTAACTATGGCTACACCTTC. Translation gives CSASSLRANYGYTF.